These 10 T cell receptor beta chains came from one sample sequenced in a study of naive and memory T cell subsets. Amplification of ligated cDNA took four PCR rounds with SP2 and nested alpha and beta constant primers. In TCRdb, the 5' RACE reads were re-called with MiXCR into one record per CDR3 protein. This sample yields about 48,000 distinct CDR3 sequences, of which about 4.4% are seen a single time; around 0.84% belongs to the top ten. A UMI-containing oligonucleotide was joined by 3' ligation to the TCR cDNA template. All receptors come from a female donor in good health.

This clonotype was seen a few times. The chain links TRBV4-2 to TRBJ2-7; tentatively, D is TRBD2 (6 bases). V lost 0 bases and J 10 bases, leaving 16 bases between the germline ends. The CDR3 extends over 14 amino acids. Per germline, CDR1 LGHNA and CDR2 YNFKEQ. The CDR3 loop is CASSQDKERVEQYF. DNA for the CDR3: TGTGCCAGCAGCCAAGATAAGGAGCGGGTAGAACAGTACTTC.

The chain has TRBV20-1 and TRBJ2-1, with 8 bases identical to TRBD2. Germline V lookup: CDR1 DFQATT, CDR2 SNEGSKA (reference sequence). With 1 base clipped from V and 7 bases from J, the junction kept 9 bases outside the gene matches. The length of the CDR3 is 15 residues. The CDR3 here is CSARVLGGTRNEQFF. Written as DNA, the CDR3 is TGCAGTGCTAGAGTCCTAGGGGGGACTAGGAATGAGCAGTTCTTC.

This clonotype was seen ten or more times. J is TRBJ1-1 and V is TRBV5-5; weak D call: TRBD1 (5 bases). CDR3 length: 15 amino acids. CDR1 is SGHKS, CDR2 YYEKEE, per germline (reference sequence). The V and J ends lost 3 bases and 0 bases respectively, with 12 bases between them. The CDR3 protein is CASSWGLGVNTEAFF. The CDR3 DNA reads TGTGCCAGCAGCTGGGGCTTGGGCGTGAACACTGAAGCTTTCTTT.

This sequence joins TRBV6-2 or TRBV6-3 and TRBJ2-7; D gene ambiguous. The V gene's germline CDR1 is MNHEY and CDR2 SVGEGT. Trimming took off 1 base at V and 3 bases at J, with 4 bases between the two ends. The CDR3 runs to 12 residues. CDR3 protein: CASSYWGYEQYF. The CDR3 DNA follows: TGTGCCAGCAGTTACTGGGGCTACGAGCAGTACTTC.

This clonotype was observed many times. J is TRBJ2-7 and V is TRBV7-8; tentatively, D is TRBD1 or TRBD2 (6 bases each). Germline CDR1 reads SGHVS; CDR2 reads FQNEAQ. CDR3 length: 12 amino acids. V was shortened by 5 bases and J by 6 bases, with 11 bases between the two germline ends. As DNA, the CDR3 is TGTGCCAGCAGCCTGAAGGGGGGCGAGCAGTACTTC. The encoded protein is CASSLKGGEQYF.

Many counts were recorded for this clonotype. V gene TRBV28 combines with J gene TRBJ2-2; no clear D. V dropped 4 bases and J dropped 2 bases, with 17 bases sitting between them. CDR3 length: 17 residues. Germline V gene data show CDR1 as MDHEN and CDR2 as SYDVKM. CDR3 loop: CASSSSFYGRNTGELFF. Written as DNA, the CDR3 is TGTGCCAGCAGTTCCAGTTTCTATGGACGAAACACCGGGGAGCTGTTTTTT. The full variable domain, with the rest looked up from reference TRBV28 and TRBJ2-2, is DVKVTQSSRYLVKRTGEKVFLECVQDMDHENMFWYRQDPGLGLRLIYFSYDVKMKEKGDIPEGYSVSREKKERFSLILESASTNQTSMYLCASSSSFYGRNTGELFFGEGSRLTVL.

This clonotype appeared many times. V usage is TRBV7-2 and J usage is TRBJ1-5; 8 nucleotides align to TRBD1. CDR3 length: 14 amino acids. J lost 4 bases, V lost 6 bases, and 5 bases had no gene match. Looked up from germline, CDR1 is SGHTA and CDR2 is FQGNSA. The CDR3, as DNA: TGTGCCAGCAGTTCCGGGACAGGAAATCAGCCCCAGCATTTT. As protein: CASSSGTGNQPQHF.

The sample holds many counts of this clonotype. The V and J genes are TRBV29-1 and TRBJ1-3; no clear D gene. Germline values: CDR1 SQVTM, CDR2 ANQGSEA. Trimming stripped 6 bases from V and 4 bases from J, with 7 bases between. The CDR3 is made up of 11 amino acids. CDR3 amino acids: CSVNWGNTIYF. In DNA, the CDR3 is TGCAGCGTAAATTGGGGAAACACCATATATTTT.

This clonotype occurred many times. V gene TRBV7-6 combines with J gene TRBJ1-1; D remains unclear. The V gene's germline CDR1 is SGHVS and CDR2 FNYEAQ. The CDR3 consists of 14 residues. The V end lost 2 bases, the J end lost 1 base, and 8 bases lay between the germline ends. The CDR3 DNA sequence: TGTGCCAGCAGCTTATATGGCTCGAACACTGAAGCTTTCTTT. Translating gives CASSLYGSNTEAFF. The full variable domain, rest sourced from reference TRBV7-6 and TRBJ1-1, is GAGVSQSPRYKVTKRGQDVALRCDPISGHVSLYWYRQALGQGPEFLTYFNYEAQQDKSGLPNDRFSAERPEGSISTLTIQRTEQRDSAMYRCASSLYGSNTEAFFGQGTRLTVV.

This clonotype has a count of ten or more. The chain couples TRBV5-1 to TRBJ2-1; possibly TRBD2 for D (6 bases). V dropped 4 bases and J dropped 3 bases, with 14 bases sitting between them. The CDR3 spans 15 residues. CDR1 and CDR2 from the germline V gene are SGHRS and YFSETQ. As DNA, the CDR3 is TGCGCCAGCAGCGGACTGGGCGGGGTCTACAATGAGCAGTTCTTC. It yields the protein CASSGLGGVYNEQFF. Filled out from reference TRBV5-1 and TRBJ2-1, the complete variable domain reads KAGVTQTPRYLIKTRGQQVTLSCSPISGHRSVSWYQQTPGQGLQFLFEYFSETQRNKGNFPGRFSGRQFSNSRSEMNVSTLELGDSALYLCASSGLGGVYNEQFFGPGTRLTVL.